Here is one T cell receptor beta chain with its context. Its antigen is unidentified. The sample belongs to a study of T cell responses to AZD1222 COVID-19 vaccine. The CDR3 extends over 12 amino acids. Germline-derived CDR1 and CDR2 are KGHSH and LQKENI. V lost 3 bases, J lost 7 bases, and 10 bases lay in between. Clones were sequenced by immunoSEQ multiplex PCR, and TCRdb holds only the in-frame ones, with some missing. The sample lists 130,000 or so clones, 90% to 95% seen once, with 1.5% to 2% in the top ten. Study outcomes and limitations: Spike-specific TCR breadth and depth went up after people got two AZD1222 doses.

The sequenced sample was peripheral blood, obtained on day 0 of AZD1222 vaccination. The clonotype comes from an adult in good health. The chain recombines TRBV18 with TRBJ2-7; D uncertain. The CDR3 reads CASSPQSREQYF. In DNA, the CDR3 is TGTGCCAGCTCACCTCAAAGCAGGGAGCAGTACTTC.